Included here is one TCR beta chain sequence, with context. This specimen belongs to a study of blood T cell repertoires in COVID-19. Background on the study: The origin of the acute and convalescent COVID-19 samples was the United States, Italy and Spain. Nucleic acid was either cDNA or gDNA, and it came from T cells, B-cell-depleted T cells, or PBMCs.

As originally analysed: Researchers report that nucleated cell counts were estimated from reference gene primer amplification. Clones were read by immunoSEQ multiplex PCR, and TCRdb kept only the in-frame ones, dropping some. V and J calls and clone size are copied from that table; D and trimming were computed from the DNA. The table has 13,000 or so clones, around nine tenths seen once. Germline V gene sequence: CDR1 LGHDT, CDR2 YNNKEL (reference sequence). V lost 1 base, J lost 4 bases, and 7 bases stayed unmatched. This CDR3 has 15 residues. The sequenced sample was peripheral blood. The chain uses TRBV3-1 (or the pseudogene TRBV3-2) and TRBJ2-7, with TRBD2 identical over 7 bases. The clonotype was recovered from a man in his sixties or seventies with active COVID-19. CDR3 region: CASSQGSGYGYEQYF. The CDR3, as DNA: TGTGCCAGCAGCCAAGGTAGCGGGTACGGGTACGAGCAGTACTTC.